This T cell receptor (beta chain) was identified in a study of regulatory T cells in long-lasting Graves disease. Study-level points and caveats: Between persistent patients, more than 2,500 public clonotypes were shared, exceeding the approximately 990 shared between new patients.

This clonotype was seen more than once but under ten times. The antigen remains unidentified. Arm-PCR with iRepertoire HTBI primers amplified the CDR3 regions for these TCR beta libraries. One entry per CDR3 protein, called by TCRdb with MiXCR from the multiplex PCR reads. The top ten clones hold roughly 13% of a sample with about 430,000 distinct CDR3 sequences, 21% of them seen once. As for time point: persistent/refractory GD, antithyroid drugs over 5 years with positive TRAb. There was RNA extracted from PBMCs, and the TCR library was made from it. Trimming cost V 3 bases and J 6 bases, with 8 bases left between them. The CDR3 has 12 residues.

This receptor was obtained from a female donor with Graves disease. This chain joins TRBV12-3 or TRBV12-4 and TRBJ1-2; the D is unclear. Sequenced here: peripheral blood mononuclear cells (PBMCs), sampled when the disease was refractory, from a patient treated with antithyroid drugs. The DNA of the CDR3 is TGTGCCAGCAGTTTTTCGGGCGATGGCTACACCTTC. Translating gives CASSFSGDGYTF.